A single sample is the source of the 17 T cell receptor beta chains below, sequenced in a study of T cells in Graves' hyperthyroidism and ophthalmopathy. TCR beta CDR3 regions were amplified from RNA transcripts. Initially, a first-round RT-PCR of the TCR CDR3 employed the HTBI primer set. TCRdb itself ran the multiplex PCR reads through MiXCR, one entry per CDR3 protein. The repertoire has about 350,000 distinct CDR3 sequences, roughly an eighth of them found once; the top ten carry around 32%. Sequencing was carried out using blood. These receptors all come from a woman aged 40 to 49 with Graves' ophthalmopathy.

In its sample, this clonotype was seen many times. CDR3 residues: CAISAASKQFF. The CDR3 DNA sequence: TGTGCCATCAGTGCCGCAAGTAAGCAGTTCTTC. The chain recombines TRBV10-3 with TRBJ2-1; D not certain. The V end lost 4 bases, the J end lost 11 bases, and 9 bases lay between the germline ends. The CDR3 covers 11 residues. Germline V CDR1 and CDR2: ENHRY, SYGVKD.

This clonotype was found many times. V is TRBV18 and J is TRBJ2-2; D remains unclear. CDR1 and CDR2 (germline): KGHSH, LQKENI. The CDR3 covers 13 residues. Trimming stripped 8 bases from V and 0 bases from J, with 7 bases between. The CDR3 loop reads CASSPPNTGELFF. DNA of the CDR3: TGTGCCAGCAGCCCGCCGAACACCGGGGAGCTGTTTTTT.

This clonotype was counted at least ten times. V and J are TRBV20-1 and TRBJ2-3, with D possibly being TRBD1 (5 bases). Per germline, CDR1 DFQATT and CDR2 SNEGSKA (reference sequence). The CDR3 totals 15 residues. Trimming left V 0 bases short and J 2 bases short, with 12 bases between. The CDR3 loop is CSARDLGRDTDTQYF. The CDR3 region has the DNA TGCAGTGCTAGAGATCTGGGCAGGGACACAGATACGCAGTATTTT.

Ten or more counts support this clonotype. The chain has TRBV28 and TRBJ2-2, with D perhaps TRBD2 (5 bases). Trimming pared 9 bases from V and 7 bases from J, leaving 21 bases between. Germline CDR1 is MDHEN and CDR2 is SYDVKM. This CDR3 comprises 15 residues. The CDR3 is CASLGGGLSGGELFF. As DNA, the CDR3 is TGTGCCAGTCTTGGCGGAGGATTGTCGGGCGGGGAGCTGTTTTTT.

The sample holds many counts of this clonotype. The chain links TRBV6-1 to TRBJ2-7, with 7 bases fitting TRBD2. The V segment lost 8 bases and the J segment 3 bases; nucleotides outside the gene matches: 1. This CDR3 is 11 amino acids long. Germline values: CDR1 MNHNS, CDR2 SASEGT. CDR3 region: CASGLGYEQYF. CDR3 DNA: TGTGCCAGCGGACTAGGCTACGAGCAGTACTTC.

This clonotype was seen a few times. CDR3 coding DNA: TGTGCCAGCAGCCCGTGGGGGGCGAGTGGGGCCAACGTCCTGACTTTC. It encodes CASSPWGASGANVLTF. This rearrangement joins TRBV11-2 to TRBJ2-6; perhaps D is TRBD1 or TRBD2 (6 bases each). Trimming left V 5 bases short and J 3 bases short, with 14 bases between. The CDR3 covers 16 residues. Germline V gene sequence: CDR1 SGHAT, CDR2 FQNNGV.

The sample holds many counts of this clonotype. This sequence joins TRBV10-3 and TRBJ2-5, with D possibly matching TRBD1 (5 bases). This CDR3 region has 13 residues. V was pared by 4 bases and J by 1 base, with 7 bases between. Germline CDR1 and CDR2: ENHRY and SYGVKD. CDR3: CAISVDSQETQYF. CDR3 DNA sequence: TGTGCCATCAGTGTCGACAGCCAAGAGACCCAGTACTTC.

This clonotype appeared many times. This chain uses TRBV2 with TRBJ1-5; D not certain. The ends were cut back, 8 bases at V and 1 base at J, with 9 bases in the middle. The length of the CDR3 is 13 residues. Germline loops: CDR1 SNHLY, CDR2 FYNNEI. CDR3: CASGLSSNQPQHF. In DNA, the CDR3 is TGTGCCAGCGGACTGAGCAGCAATCAGCCCCAGCATTTT.

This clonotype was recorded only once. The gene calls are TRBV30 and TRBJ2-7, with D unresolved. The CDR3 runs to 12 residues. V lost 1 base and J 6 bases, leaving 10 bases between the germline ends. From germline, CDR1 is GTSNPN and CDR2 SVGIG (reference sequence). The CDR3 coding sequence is TGTGCCTGGAGTGCCCTTGCAGGCGAGCAGTACTTC. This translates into CAWSALAGEQYF. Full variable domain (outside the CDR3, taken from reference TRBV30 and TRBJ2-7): SQTIHQWPATLVQPVGSPLSLECTVEGTSNPNLYWYRQAAGRGLQLLFYSVGIGQISSEVPQNLSASRPQDRQFILSSKKLLLSDSGFYLCAWSALAGEQYFGPGTRLTVT.

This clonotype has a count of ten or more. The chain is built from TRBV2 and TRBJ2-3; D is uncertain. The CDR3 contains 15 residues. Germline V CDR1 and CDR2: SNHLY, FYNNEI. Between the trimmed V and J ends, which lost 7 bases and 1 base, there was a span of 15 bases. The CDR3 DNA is TGTGCCAGCAAGAGAACCGGATTCGGCACAGATACGCAGTATTTT. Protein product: CASKRTGFGTDTQYF.

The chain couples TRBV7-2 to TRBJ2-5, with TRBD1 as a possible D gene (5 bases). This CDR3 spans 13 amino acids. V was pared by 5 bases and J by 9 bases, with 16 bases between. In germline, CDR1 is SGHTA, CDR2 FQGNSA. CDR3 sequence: CASSQGPRWAQYF. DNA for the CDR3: TGTGCCAGCAGCCAGGGCCCTCGCTGGGCCCAGTACTTC.

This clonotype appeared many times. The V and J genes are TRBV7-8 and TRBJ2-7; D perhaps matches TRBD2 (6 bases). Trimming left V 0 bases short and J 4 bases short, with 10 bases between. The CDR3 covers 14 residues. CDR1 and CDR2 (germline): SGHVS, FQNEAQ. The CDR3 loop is CASSLAVGGYEQYF. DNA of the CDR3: TGTGCCAGCAGCTTAGCCGTCGGGGGTTACGAGCAGTACTTC.

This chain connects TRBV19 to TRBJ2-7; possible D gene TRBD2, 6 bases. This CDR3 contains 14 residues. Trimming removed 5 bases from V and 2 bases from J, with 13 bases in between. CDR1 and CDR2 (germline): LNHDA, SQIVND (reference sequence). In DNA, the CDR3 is TGTGCCAGTAGTTATTCGGGAGAGACCTACGAGCAGTACTTC. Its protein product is CASSYSGETYEQYF.

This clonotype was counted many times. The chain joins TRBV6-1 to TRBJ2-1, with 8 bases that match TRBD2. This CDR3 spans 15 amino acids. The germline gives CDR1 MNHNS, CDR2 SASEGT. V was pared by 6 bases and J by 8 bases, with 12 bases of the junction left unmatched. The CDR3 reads CASRFASGSRHEQFF. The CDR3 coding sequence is TGTGCCAGCAGGTTCGCCAGCGGGAGTAGACATGAGCAGTTCTTC.

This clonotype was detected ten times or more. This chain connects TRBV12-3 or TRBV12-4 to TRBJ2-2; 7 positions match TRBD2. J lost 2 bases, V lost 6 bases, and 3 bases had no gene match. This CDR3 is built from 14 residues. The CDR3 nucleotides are TGTGCCAGCAGACGGACTAGAAACACCGGGGAGCTGTTTTTT. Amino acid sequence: CASRRTRNTGELFF.

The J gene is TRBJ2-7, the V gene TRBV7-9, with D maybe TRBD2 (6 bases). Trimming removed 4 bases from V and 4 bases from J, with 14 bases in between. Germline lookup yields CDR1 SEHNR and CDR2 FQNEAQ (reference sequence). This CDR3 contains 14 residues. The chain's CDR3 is CASSSPAGFYEQYF. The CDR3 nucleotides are TGTGCCAGCAGCTCCCCGGCGGGGTTTTACGAGCAGTACTTC.

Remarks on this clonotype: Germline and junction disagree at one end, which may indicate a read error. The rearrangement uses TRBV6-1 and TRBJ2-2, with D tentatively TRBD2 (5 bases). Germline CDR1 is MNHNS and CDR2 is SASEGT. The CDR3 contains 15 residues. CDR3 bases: TGTGCCAGCACCTCGACGACTTGGAACACCGGGGAGCCGTTTTTT. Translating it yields CASTSTTWNTGEPFF.